This T cell receptor beta chain was sequenced in a study of blood T cell repertoires in COVID-19. As originally analysed: Reference gene primer amplification gave nucleated cell count estimates. The table came from immunoSEQ multiplex PCR; TCRdb's copy has only in-frame clones and leaves some out. V, J and clone size derive from that table, while D and trimming were established from the DNA sequence. The top ten hold 1.9% of the sample, which has 220,000 or so clones, about 80% seen once. Germline-derived CDR1 and CDR2 are LGHNA and YNFKEQ. Trimming at V came to 7 bases and at J to 4 bases, leaving 15 bases not matched to a gene. The CDR3 has 17 amino acids.

The gene calls are TRBV4-2 and TRBJ1-3; 8 positions match TRBD1. The clonotype comes from a woman older than 75 with acute or convalescent COVID-19. Sample: peripheral blood. CDR3 coding DNA: TGTGCCAGCATGTTTGGGTCAGGGGGCTCGCAAGGAAACACCATATATTTT. Its protein is CASMFGSGGSQGNTIYF.